A single sample gave rise to the 18 T cell receptor beta chains below, sequenced in a study of blood T cells in healthy people across ages. Sample-barcoded 5' priming and a J-beta primer mix drove a second PCR of about 6 to 11 cycles. In TCRdb, the 5' RACE reads were re-called with MiXCR into one record per CDR3 protein. The sample carries roughly 2 million distinct CDR3 sequences, 49% recorded once. Sample: blood. The receptors derive from a middle-aged woman in good health.

In DNA form, the CDR3 reads TGCGCCAGCAGCTTAAGGGAGGGCATGAATGAGCAGTTCTTC. Protein product: CASSLREGMNEQFF. This chain joins TRBV5-1 and TRBJ2-1, with 7 bases identical to TRBD2. The CDR3 length is 14 residues. Germline values: CDR1 SGHRS, CDR2 YFSETQ. After removal of 2 bases from V and 7 bases from J, the junction contained 6 bases not matched to a gene. The full variable domain, its missing parts supplied by reference TRBV5-1 and TRBJ2-1, is KAGVTQTPRYLIKTRGQQVTLSCSPISGHRSVSWYQQTPGQGLQFLFEYFSETQRNKGNFPGRFSGRQFSNSRSEMNVSTLELGDSALYLCASSLREGMNEQFFGPGTRLTVL.

This chain uses TRBV12-3 or TRBV12-4 with TRBJ2-5; D uncertain. Trimming pared 6 bases from V and 4 bases from J, leaving 9 bases between. The CDR3 sequence is 12 residues long. Written as DNA, the CDR3 is TGTGCCAGCAGAGGCGAGCCAGAGACCCAGTACTTC. Translation: CASRGEPETQYF.

The chain carries TRBV28 and TRBJ2-5; TRBD1 or TRBD2 may be the D gene (6 bases each). The J call may be wrong; the DNA end is better matched by TRBJ2-7. Germline loops: CDR1 MDHEN, CDR2 SYDVKM. The CDR3 sequence is 14 residues long. The CDR3 DNA sequence: TGTGCCAGCTCTAAAATCGGAGGGGGCTACGAGCAGTACTTC. As protein: CASSKIGGGYEQYF.

This clonotype was recorded a few times. This chain connects TRBV12-3 or TRBV12-4 to TRBJ2-5; no definite D call. V lost 2 bases to trimming and J lost 4 bases, with 11 bases between them. This CDR3 region has 14 residues. CDR3 nucleotide sequence: TGTGCCAGCAGTTTAACCACCACGCCAGAGACCCAGTACTTC. This codes for CASSLTTTPETQYF.

V usage is TRBV7-2 and J usage is TRBJ2-3; D gene ambiguous. Germline V CDR1 and CDR2: SGHTA, FQGNSA. The CDR3 runs to 16 residues. Trimming took 5 bases from V and 1 from J, leaving 16 bases between them. The CDR3 sequence: CASSPRAGLCTDTQYF. CDR3 nucleotides: TGTGCCAGCAGCCCTAGAGCAGGTCTGTGCACAGATACGCAGTATTTT.

V and J are TRBV4-1 and TRBJ2-7, with TRBD1 matching over 9 bases. V gave up 6 bases and J gave up 7 bases; unmatched junction bases: 13. There are 15 residues in the CDR3. Germline CDR1 MGHRA, CDR2 YSYEKL. In DNA form, the CDR3 reads TGCGCCAGCAGAAGACCGGGACAGGGCTACAATGAGCAGTACTTC. Translated, it gives CASRRPGQGYNEQYF.

Only a few counts were recorded for this clonotype. In DNA, the CDR3 is TGTGCCAGCAGCCCGAGGACAGGGGGGTACTCCTACGAGCAGTACTTC. It encodes CASSPRTGGYSYEQYF. The rearrangement joins TRBV7-6 to TRBJ2-7; 10 positions match TRBD1. Trimming removed 5 bases from V and 0 bases from J; junction bases left unmatched: 7. The germline V gene encodes CDR1 SGHVS and CDR2 FNYEAQ. The CDR3 has 16 residues.

The chain employs TRBV27 and TRBJ1-5; D remains unclear. In germline, CDR1 is MNHEY, CDR2 SMNVEV (reference sequence). CDR3 length equals 13 residues. Trimming removed 7 bases at V and 6 bases at J, with 13 bases between. Here the CDR3 reads CASTLKIGQPQHF. As DNA, the CDR3 is TGTGCCAGCACCCTCAAAATCGGTCAGCCCCAGCATTTT.

This clonotype has a handful of counts. V usage is TRBV20-1 and J usage is TRBJ2-4, with D uncertain. The end of the DNA is better explained by TRBJ2-7, so the J call may be wrong. CDR1 DFQATT and CDR2 SNEGSKA come from the germline V gene (reference sequence). The CDR3 totals 11 residues. The CDR3 DNA reads as TGCAGTGCTCGATCCCCCTACGAGCAGTACTTC. Its translation is CSARSPYEQYF.

The genes are TRBV4-3 and TRBJ2-7; 7 bases line up with TRBD1. J was trimmed by 0 bases and V by 1 base; bases with no gene match: 6. Germline V lookup: CDR1 LGHNA, CDR2 YSLEER. This CDR3 has 16 residues. CDR3 in DNA: TGCGCCAGCAGCCAAGGAGTCGGGACAGTCTCCTACGAGCAGTACTTC. The encoded protein is CASSQGVGTVSYEQYF.

V and J are TRBV12-3 or TRBV12-4 and TRBJ2-3; D is perhaps TRBD1 (6 bases). Deletions cut 6 bases from V and 3 bases from J, with 16 bases between. The CDR3 spans 15 residues. CDR3: CASSPSQGSTDTQYF. CDR3 bases: TGTGCCAGCAGCCCCTCACAGGGATCGACAGATACGCAGTATTTT.

V usage is TRBV15 and J usage is TRBJ2-6; D remains unclear. Germline V gene sequence: CDR1 LNHNV, CDR2 YYDKDF (reference sequence). This CDR3 has 12 amino acids. With 0 bases removed from V and 13 bases from J, the gap between germline ends came to 7 bases. The CDR3: CATSRDLEVLTF. As DNA, the CDR3 is TGTGCCACCAGCAGAGATTTGGAAGTCCTGACTTTC.

The V call is TRBV7-2, the J call TRBJ2-1, with 8 positions matching TRBD2. The CDR3 extends over 15 amino acids. The J segment lost 7 bases and the V segment lost 6 bases, leaving 11 bases of the junction unmatched. The germline V gene encodes CDR1 SGHTA and CDR2 FQGNSA. The CDR3 region is CASRYKGLGRNEQFF. The CDR3, as DNA: TGTGCCAGCAGGTATAAGGGACTAGGGAGGAATGAGCAGTTCTTC.

The chain has TRBV7-9 and TRBJ2-3; 9 nucleotides agree with TRBD1. This CDR3 region has 14 residues. Trimming removed 6 bases from V and 8 bases from J; junction bases left unmatched: 9. Looked up from germline, CDR1 is SEHNR and CDR2 is FQNEAQ (reference sequence). CDR3 nucleotides: TGTGCCAGCAGATCGACAGGGGGACAGGCTACGCAGTATTTT. Protein product: CASRSTGGQATQYF.

The rearrangement joins TRBV29-1 to TRBJ1-2; D might be TRBD1 (5 bases). Germline V gives CDR1 SQVTM, CDR2 ANQGSEA. The CDR3 covers 13 residues. V was clipped by 7 bases and J by 0 bases, with 12 bases between them. CDR3 residues: CSGASRANYGYTF. Written as DNA, the CDR3 is TGCAGCGGTGCTTCCAGGGCTAACTATGGCTACACCTTC.

With respect to this clonotype: Mismatch with germline at one junction end may stem from a read error. The chain recombines TRBV7-7 with TRBJ2-7; 7 nucleotides match TRBD1. This CDR3 contains 14 residues. The V gene's germline CDR1 is SSHAT and CDR2 FNYEAQ (reference sequence). CDR3 sequence reads: CASSLPGTEIPQYF. In DNA form, the CDR3 reads TGTGCTAGCAGCTTGCCCGGGACAGAGATTCCCCAGTACTTC. Based on the CDR3 plus reference TRBV7-7 and TRBJ2-7, the full variable domain is GAGVSQSPRYKVTKRGQDVTLRCDPISSHATLYWYQQALGQGPEFLTYFNYEAQPDKSGLPSDRFSAERPEGSISTLTIQRTEQRDSAMYRCASSLPGTEIPQYFGPGTRLTVT.

For this clonotype: A read error may account for a junction end that differs from germline. The chain recombines TRBV12-3 or TRBV12-4 with TRBJ2-7, with 8 bases aligning to TRBD1. The CDR3 sequence is 14 residues long. The CDR3 here is CDSRRQGKSYEQYF. CDR3 in DNA: TGTGACAGCAGACGACAGGGGAAGTCCTACGAGCAGTACTTC.

This clonotype was seen at least ten times. This chain uses TRBV20-1 with TRBJ2-5; 7 bases align to TRBD1. Looked up from germline, CDR1 is DFQATT and CDR2 is SNEGSKA (reference sequence). There are 13 residues in the CDR3. The V gene end was trimmed by 6 bases and the J gene end by 7 bases; junction bases not matched to a gene: 11. CDR3 in DNA: TGCAGTGCGCTCGACGACAGGGCCCGGACCCAGTACTTC. It yields the protein CSALDDRARTQYF.